This T cell receptor (beta chain) was captured by sequencing in a study of cytomegalovirus exposure and HLA in healthy donors. TCRdb's copy holds only in-frame clones and misses some; the assay was immunoSEQ multiplex PCR. The sample yields around 130,000 clones, roughly nine tenths seen once. Trimming pared 0 bases from V and 8 bases from J, leaving 9 bases between. CDR1 is SGDLS and CDR2 is YYNGEE in the germline V gene. CDR3 length: 13 residues. This chain uses TRBV9 with TRBJ1-5, with D possibly matching TRBD1 (5 bases). The sample taken for sequencing was PBMCs. The source of this sequence is a man aged 30 to 39 in good health and CMV-seronegative. CDR3 bases: TGTGCCAGCAGCGTAGCTGGGGGGAAGCCCCAGCATTTT. It specifies CASSVAGGKPQHF.